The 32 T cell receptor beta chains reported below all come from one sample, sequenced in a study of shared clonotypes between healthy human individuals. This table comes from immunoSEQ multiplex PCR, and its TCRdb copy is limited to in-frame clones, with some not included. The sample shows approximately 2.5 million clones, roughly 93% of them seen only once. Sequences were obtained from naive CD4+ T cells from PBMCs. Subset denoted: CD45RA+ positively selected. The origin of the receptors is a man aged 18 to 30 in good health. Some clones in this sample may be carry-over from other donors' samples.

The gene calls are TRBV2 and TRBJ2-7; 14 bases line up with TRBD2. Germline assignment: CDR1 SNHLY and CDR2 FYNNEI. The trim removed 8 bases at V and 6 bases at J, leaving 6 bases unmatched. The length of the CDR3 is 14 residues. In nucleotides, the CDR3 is TGTGCCAGCCTGGGGACTAGCGGGAGAGGCGAGCAGTACTTC. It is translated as CASLGTSGRGEQYF.

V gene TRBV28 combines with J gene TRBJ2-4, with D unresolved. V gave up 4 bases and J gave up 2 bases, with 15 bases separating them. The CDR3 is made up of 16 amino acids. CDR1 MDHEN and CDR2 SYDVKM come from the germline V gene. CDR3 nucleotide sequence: TGTGCCAGCAGTTCCCAATCCAGGATAACCAAAAACATTCAGTACTTC. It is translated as CASSSQSRITKNIQYF.

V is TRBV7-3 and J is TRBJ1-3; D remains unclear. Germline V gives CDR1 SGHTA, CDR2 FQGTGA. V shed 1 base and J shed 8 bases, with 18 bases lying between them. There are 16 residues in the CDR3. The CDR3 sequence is CASSLSFTRGLDTIYF. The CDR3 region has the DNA TGTGCCAGCAGCTTAAGCTTTACCCGTGGATTAGACACCATATATTTT.

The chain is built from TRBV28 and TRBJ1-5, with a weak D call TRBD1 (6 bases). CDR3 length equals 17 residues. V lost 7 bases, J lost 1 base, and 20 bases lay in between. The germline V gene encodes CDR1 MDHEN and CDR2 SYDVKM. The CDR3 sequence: CASTRTVGVGSNQPQHF. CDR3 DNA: TGTGCCAGCACCAGGACAGTAGGAGTTGGAAGCAATCAGCCCCAGCATTTT.

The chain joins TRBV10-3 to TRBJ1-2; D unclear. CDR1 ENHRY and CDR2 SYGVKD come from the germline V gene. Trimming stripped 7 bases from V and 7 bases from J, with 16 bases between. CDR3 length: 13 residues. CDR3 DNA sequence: TGTGCCATCAAAGCCTCCACCGAAGGTGGCTACACCTTC. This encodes CAIKASTEGGYTF.

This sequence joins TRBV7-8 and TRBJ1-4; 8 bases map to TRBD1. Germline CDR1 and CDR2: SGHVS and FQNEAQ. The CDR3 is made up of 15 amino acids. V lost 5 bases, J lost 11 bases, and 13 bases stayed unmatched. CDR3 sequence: CASSEMGTGRRKLFF. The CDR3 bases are TGTGCCAGCAGCGAAATGGGGACAGGCCGGAGGAAACTGTTTTTT.

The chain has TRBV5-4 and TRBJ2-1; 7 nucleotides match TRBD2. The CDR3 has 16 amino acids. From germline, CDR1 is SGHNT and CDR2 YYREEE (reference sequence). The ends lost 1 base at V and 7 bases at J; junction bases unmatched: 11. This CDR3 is CASSLMTGGNRNEQFF. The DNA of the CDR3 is TGTGCCAGCAGCTTGATGACCGGGGGGAACCGGAATGAGCAGTTCTTC.

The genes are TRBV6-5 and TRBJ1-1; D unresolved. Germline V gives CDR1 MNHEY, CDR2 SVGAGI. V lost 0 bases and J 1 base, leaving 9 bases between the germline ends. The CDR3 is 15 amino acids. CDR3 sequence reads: CASSYSIRSNTEAFF. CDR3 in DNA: TGTGCCAGCAGTTACTCGATACGGTCGAACACTGAAGCTTTCTTT.

Here the CDR3 DNA reads TGCGCCAGCAGCCCACAATTACTAGCGGGAGCCTCCTACGAGCAGTACTTC. Translated, it gives CASSPQLLAGASYEQYF. This chain joins TRBV4-3 and TRBJ2-7, with 11 positions matching TRBD2. The trim removed 4 bases at V and 0 bases at J, leaving 8 bases unmatched. This CDR3 comprises 17 residues. Germline V CDR1 and CDR2: LGHNA, YSLEER.

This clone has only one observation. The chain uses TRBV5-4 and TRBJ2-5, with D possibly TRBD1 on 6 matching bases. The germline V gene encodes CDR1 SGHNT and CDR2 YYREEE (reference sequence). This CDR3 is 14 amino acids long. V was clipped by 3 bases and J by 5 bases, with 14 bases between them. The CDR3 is CASSSRGMAETQYF. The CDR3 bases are TGTGCCAGCAGCTCCAGGGGCATGGCCGAGACCCAGTACTTC.

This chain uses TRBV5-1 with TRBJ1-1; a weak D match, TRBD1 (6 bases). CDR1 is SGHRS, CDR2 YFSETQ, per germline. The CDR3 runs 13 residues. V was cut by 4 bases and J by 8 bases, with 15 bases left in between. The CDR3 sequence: CASSRDQGTEAFF. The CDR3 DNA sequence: TGCGCCAGCAGCCGGGACCAGGGGACCGAAGCTTTCTTT.

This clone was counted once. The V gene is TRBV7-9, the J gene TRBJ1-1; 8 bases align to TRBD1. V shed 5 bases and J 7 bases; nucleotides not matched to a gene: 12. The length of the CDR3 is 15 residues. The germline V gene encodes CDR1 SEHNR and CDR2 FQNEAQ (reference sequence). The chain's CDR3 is CASSVTGGGSVEAFF. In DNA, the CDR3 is TGTGCCAGCAGCGTAACAGGGGGAGGTAGTGTTGAAGCTTTCTTT.

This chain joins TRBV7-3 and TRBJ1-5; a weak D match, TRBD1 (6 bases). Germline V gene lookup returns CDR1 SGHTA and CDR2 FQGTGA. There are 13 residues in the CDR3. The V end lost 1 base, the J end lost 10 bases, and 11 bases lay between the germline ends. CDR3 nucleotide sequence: TGTGCCAGCAGCTTAAACAGGGATGACCCCCAGCATTTT. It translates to CASSLNRDDPQHF.

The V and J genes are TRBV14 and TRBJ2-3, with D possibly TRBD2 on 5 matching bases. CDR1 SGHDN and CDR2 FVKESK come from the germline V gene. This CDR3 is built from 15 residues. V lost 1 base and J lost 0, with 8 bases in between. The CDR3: CASSQAGWSTDTQYF. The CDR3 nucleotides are TGTGCCAGCAGCCAAGCGGGGTGGAGCACAGATACGCAGTATTTT.

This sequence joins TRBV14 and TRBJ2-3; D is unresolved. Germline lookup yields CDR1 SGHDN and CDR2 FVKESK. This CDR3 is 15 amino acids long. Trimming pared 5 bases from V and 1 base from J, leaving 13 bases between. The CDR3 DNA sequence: TGTGCCAGCAGCAAGGTGGTTTCGGGCACAGATACGCAGTATTTT. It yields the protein CASSKVVSGTDTQYF.

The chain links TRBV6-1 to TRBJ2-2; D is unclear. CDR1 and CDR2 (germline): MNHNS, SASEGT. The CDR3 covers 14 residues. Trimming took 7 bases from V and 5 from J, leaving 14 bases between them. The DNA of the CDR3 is TGTGCCAGCACGGGCCAGCTCTCGACCGGGGAGCTGTTTTTT. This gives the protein CASTGQLSTGELFF.

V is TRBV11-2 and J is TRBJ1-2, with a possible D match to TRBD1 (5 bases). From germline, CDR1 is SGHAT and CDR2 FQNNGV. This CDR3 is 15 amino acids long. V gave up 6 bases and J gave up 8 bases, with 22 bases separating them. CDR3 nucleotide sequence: TGTGCCAGCAGTCCGACGGTTCGCGGGGGTTGGGGCTACACCTTC. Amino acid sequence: CASSPTVRGGWGYTF.

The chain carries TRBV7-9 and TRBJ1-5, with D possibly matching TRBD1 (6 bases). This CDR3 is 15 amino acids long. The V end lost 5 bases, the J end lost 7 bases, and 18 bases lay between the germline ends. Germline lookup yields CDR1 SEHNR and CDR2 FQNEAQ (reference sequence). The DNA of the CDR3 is TGTGCCAGCAGCAGTGTGGGACACTCCGTACAGCCCCAGCATTTT. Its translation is CASSSVGHSVQPQHF.

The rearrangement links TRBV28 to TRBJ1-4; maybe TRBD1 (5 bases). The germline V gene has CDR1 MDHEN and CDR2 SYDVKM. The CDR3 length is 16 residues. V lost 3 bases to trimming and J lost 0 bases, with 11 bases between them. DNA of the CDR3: TGTGCCAGCAGTTTCAGGCGAGGGGCAACTAATGAAAAACTGTTTTTT. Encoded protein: CASSFRRGATNEKLFF.

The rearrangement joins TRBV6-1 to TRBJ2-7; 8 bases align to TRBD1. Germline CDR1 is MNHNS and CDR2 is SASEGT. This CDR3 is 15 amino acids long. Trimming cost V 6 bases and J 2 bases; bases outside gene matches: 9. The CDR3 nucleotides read TGTGCCAGCAGCCTCAGACAGGGGTGGACCTACGAGCAGTACTTC. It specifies CASSLRQGWTYEQYF.

The chain's CDR3 is CASSLEPLAKNIQYF. CDR3 sequence (DNA): TGCGCCAGCAGCTTGGAGCCGCTAGCCAAAAACATTCAGTACTTC. The chain recombines TRBV5-1 with TRBJ2-4; D is undetermined. CDR1 SGHRS and CDR2 YFSETQ come from the germline V gene. The CDR3 loop spans 15 amino acids. V was trimmed by 0 bases and J by 0 bases, leaving 7 bases between them.

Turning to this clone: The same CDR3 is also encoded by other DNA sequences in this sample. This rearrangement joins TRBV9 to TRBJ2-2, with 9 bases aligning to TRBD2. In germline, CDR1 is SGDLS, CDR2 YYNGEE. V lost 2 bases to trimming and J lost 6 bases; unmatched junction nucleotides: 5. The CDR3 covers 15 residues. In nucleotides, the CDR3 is TGTGCCAGCAGCGTCTTAGCGGGAGACGCCGGGGAGCTGTTTTTT. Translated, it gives CASSVLAGDAGELFF. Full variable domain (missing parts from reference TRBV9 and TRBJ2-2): DSGVTQTPKHLITATGQRVTLRCSPRSGDLSVYWYQQSLDQGLQFLIQYYNGEERAKGNILERFSAQQFPDLHSELNLSSLELGDSALYFCASSVLAGDAGELFFGEGSRLTVL.

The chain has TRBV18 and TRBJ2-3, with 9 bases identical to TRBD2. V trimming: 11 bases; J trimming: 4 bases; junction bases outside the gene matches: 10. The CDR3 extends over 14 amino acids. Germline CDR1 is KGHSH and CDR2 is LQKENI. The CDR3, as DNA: TGTGCCGCCGGCCCTAGCGGGAATGCAGATACGCAGTATTTT. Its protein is CAAGPSGNADTQYF. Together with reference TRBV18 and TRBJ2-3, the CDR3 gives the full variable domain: NAGVMQNPRHLVRRRGQEARLRCSPMKGHSHVYWYRQLPEEGLKFMVYLQKENIIDESGMPKERFSAEFPKEGPSILRIQQVVRGDSAAYFCAAGPSGNADTQYFGPGTRLTVL.

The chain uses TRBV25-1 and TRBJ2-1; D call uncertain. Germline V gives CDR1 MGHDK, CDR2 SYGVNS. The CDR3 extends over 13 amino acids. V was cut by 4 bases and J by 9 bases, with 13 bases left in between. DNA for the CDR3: TGTGCCAGCAGTGGACAACCAAGGGTTGAGCAGTTCTTC. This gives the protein CASSGQPRVEQFF.

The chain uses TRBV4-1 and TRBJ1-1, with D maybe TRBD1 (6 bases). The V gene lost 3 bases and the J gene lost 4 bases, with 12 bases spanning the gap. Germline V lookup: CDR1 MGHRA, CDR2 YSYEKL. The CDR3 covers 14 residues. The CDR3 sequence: CASSQIRGGTEAFF. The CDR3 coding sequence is TGCGCCAGCAGCCAGATCAGGGGTGGCACTGAAGCTTTCTTT.

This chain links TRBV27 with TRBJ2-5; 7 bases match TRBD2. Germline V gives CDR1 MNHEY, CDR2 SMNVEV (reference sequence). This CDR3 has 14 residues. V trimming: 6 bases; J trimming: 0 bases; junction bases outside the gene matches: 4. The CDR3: CASRKGLYQETQYF. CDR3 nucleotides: TGTGCCAGCAGGAAGGGACTATACCAAGAGACCCAGTACTTC.

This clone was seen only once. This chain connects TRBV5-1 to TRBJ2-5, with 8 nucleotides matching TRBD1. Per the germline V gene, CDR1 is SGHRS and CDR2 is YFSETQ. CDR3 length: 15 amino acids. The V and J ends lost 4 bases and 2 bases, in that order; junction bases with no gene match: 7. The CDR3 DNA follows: TGCGCCAGCAGCCGGACAGGGACCCTGCAAGAGACCCAGTACTTC. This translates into CASSRTGTLQETQYF.

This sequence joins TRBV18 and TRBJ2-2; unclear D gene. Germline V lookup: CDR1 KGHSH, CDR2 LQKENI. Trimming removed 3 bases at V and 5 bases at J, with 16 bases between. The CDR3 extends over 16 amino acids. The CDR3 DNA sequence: TGTGCCAGCTCACCGCCTGGCTGGGTTAGGACCGGGGAGCTGTTTTTT. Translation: CASSPPGWVRTGELFF.

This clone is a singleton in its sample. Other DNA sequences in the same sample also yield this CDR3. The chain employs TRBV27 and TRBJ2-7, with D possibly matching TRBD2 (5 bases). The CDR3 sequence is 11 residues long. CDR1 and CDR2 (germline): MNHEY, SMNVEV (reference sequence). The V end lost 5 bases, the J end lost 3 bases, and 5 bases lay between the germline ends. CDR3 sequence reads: CASSRGYEQYF. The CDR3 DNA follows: TGTGCCAGCAGTCGGGGCTACGAGCAGTACTTC.

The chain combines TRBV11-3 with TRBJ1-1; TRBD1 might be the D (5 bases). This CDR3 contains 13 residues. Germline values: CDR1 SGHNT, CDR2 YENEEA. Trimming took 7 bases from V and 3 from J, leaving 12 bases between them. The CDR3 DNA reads TGTGCCAGCACCCTATCGGGGGACACTGAAGCTTTCTTT. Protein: CASTLSGDTEAFF.

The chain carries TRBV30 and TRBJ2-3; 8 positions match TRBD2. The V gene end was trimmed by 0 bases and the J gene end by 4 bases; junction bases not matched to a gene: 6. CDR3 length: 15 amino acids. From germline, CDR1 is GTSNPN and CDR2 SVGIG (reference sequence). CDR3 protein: CAWSVGGRTSDTQYF. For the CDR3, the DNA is TGTGCCTGGAGTGTCGGCGGGAGGACCTCAGATACGCAGTATTTT.

CDR3 DNA: TGTGCCAGCAGGGGAACGGGGGGGGACACTGAAGCTTTCTTT. Protein product: CASRGTGGDTEAFF. J is TRBJ1-1 and V is TRBV27; weak D call: TRBD1 (5 bases). V shed 6 bases and J shed 3 bases, with 14 bases lying between them. The CDR3 has 14 amino acids. Germline V gene lookup returns CDR1 MNHEY and CDR2 SMNVEV (reference sequence).